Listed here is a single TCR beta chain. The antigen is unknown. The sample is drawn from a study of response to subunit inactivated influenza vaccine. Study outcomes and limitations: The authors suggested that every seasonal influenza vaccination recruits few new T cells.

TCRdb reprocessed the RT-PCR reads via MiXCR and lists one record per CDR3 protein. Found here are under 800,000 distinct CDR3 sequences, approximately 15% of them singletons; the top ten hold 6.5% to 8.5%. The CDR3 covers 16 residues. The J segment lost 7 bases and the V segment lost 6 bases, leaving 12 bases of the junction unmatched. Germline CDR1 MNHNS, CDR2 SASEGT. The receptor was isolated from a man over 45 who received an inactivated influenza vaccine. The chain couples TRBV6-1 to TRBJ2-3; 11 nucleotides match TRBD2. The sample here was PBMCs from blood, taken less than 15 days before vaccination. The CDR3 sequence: CASSDDLAGGTYTQYF. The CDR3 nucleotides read TGTGCCAGCAGCGATGACCTAGCGGGGGGCACCTATACGCAGTATTTT.